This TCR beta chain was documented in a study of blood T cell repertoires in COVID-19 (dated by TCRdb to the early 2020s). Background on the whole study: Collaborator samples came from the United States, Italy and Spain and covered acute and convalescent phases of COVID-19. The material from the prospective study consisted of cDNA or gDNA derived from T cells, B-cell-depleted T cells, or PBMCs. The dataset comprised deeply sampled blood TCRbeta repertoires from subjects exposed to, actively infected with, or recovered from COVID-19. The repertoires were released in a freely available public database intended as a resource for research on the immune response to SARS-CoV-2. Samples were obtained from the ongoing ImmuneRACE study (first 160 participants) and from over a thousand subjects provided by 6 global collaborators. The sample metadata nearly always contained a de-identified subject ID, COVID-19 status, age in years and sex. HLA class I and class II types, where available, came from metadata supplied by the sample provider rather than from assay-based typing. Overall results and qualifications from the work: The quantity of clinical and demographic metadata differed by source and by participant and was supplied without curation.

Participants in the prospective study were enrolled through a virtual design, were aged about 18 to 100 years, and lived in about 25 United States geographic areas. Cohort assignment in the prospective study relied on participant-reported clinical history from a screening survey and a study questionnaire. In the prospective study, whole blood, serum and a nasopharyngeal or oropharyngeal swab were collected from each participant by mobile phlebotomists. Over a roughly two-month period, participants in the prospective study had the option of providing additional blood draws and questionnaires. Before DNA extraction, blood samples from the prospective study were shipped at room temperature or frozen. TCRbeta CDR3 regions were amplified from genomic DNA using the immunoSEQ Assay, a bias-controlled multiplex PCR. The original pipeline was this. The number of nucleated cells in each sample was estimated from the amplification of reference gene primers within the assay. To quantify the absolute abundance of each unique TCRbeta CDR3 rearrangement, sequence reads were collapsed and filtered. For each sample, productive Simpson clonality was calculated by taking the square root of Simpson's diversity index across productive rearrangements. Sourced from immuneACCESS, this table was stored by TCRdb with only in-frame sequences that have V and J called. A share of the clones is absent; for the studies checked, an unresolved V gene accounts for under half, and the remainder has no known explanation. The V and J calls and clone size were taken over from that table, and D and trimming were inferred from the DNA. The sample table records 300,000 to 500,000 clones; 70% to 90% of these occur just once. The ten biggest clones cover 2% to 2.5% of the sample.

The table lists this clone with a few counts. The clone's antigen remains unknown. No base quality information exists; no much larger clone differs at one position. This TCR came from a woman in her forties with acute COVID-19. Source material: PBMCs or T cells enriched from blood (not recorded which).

The bases read TGTGCCAGCAGCACAGCGGGGGAAAACAATGAGCAGTTCTTC. It specifies CASSTAGENNEQFF. The chain employs TRBV9 and TRBJ2-1; TRBD2 matches 8 bases in the middle. The CDR3 has 14 amino acids, counting the end cysteine and phenylalanine. Just the 42-base CDR3 DNA is kept, in frame starting at base 1. The germline V gene provides CDR1 SGDLS and CDR2 YYNGEE. The germline V and J ends show losses of 4 bases and 5 bases respectively, and no gene match explains 5 bases of the junction.